The rows below give T cell receptor beta chains drawn from one sample of a study of monozygotic twins with inflammatory bowel disease. TCRdb re-called the 5' RACE reads, yielding one record per CDR3 amino acid sequence without DNA. The table gives about 160,000 distinct CDR3 sequences; the top ten clones make up 2.5% to 3% of it. The specimen sequenced was blood. These TCRs come from a human donor with ulcerative colitis or Crohn's disease, or a healthy co-twin of an affected twin (not recorded which). CDR3s include the opening cysteine and the closing phenylalanine or tryptophan.

>TRBJ2-3|16|TRBV24-1
CATSDLEWASTDTQYF
>TRBJ2-1|11|TRBV5-1
CASSLEDEQFF
>TRBJ2-7|15|TRBV11-2
CASSFSGGSSYEQYF
>TRBJ2-5|13|TRBV2
CASSGGLSETQYF
>TRBJ1-5|13|TRBV5-1
CASSYGWGQPQHF
>TRBJ2-6|14|TRBV7-9
CASSSSGRANVLTF
>TRBJ2-1|17|TRBV24-1
CATSDTTRDPSYNEQFF
>TRBJ2-3|16|TRBV9
CASSPGLAGVTDTQYF
>TRBJ2-5|14|TRBV9
CASSAGSGQETQYF
>TRBJ2-2|17|TRBV5-4
CASSSSGLAANTGELFF
>TRBJ2-3|13|TRBV5-1
CASSFQPADTQYF
>TRBJ2-7|14|TRBV5-1
CASRLGTGAYEQYF
>TRBJ1-3|14|TRBV7-9
CASSPGQSGNTIYF
>TRBJ2-6|14|TRBV3-1
CASRQHPGANVLTF
>TRBJ2-1|15|TRBV3-1
CASSHARGGGAEQFF
>TRBJ1-2|14|TRBV5-5
CASSLVANNYGYTF
>TRBJ1-3|16|TRBV5-1
CASSLAPAGAGNTIYF
>TRBJ1-1|11|TRBV15
CATSRASEAFF
>TRBJ1-1|15|TRBV12-3/TRBV12-4
CASSLVAGLNTEAFF
>TRBJ1-1|15|TRBV7-9
CASSLGVLGDTEAFF
>TRBJ2-5|13|TRBV11-2
CASSFALKETQYF
>TRBJ2-4|15|TRBV7-2
CASSRGGVTKNIQYF
>TRBJ2-1|15|TRBV12-3/TRBV12-4
CASSPTSGRDNEQFF
>TRBJ1-4|15|TRBV5-1
CASSLTGFDNEKLFF
>TRBJ1-2|13|TRBV10-3
CAISEADGYGYTF